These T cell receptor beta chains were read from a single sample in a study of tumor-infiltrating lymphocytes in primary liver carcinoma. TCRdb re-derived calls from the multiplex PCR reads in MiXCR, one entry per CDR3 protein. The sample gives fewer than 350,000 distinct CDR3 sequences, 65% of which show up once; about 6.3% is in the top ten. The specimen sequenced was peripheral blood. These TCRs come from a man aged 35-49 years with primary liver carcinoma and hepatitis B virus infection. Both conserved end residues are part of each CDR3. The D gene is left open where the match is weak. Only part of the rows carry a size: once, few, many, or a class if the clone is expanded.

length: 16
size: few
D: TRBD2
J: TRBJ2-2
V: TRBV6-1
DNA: TGTGCCAGCAGTGAAGGTCTCGCGGGAGCCACCGGGGAGCTGTTTTTT
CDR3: CASSEGLAGATGELFF

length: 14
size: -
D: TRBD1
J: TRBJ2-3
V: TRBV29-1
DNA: TGCAGCGTCCCTGGACAGGGACTCTTCGATACGCAGTATTTT
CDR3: CSVPGQGLFDTQYF

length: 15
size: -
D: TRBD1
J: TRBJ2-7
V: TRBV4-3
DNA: TGCGCCGGCAGGCCAAATCAGGACAGGGGCTACGAGCAGTACTTC
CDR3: CAGRPNQDRGYEQYF

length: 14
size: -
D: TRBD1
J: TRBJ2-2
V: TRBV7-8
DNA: TGTGCCAGCAGCCGACAGGGATCCACCGGGGAGCTGTTTTTT
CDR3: CASSRQGSTGELFF

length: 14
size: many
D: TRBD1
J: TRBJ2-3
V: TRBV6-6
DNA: TGTGCCACAGGGCTCACAGGGGGCGCAGATACGCAGTATTTT
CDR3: CATGLTGGADTQYF

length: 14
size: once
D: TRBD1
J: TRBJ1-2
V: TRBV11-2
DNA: TGTGCCAGCAGCTTACCGGGACAGAAGGATGGCTACACCTTC
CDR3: CASSLPGQKDGYTF

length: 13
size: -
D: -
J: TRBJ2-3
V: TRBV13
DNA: TGTACCAGCAGGTCCCGTGGGATCAGTACGCAGTATTTT
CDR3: CTSRSRGISTQYF

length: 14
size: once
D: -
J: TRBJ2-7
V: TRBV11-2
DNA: TGTGTCAACAGCTTAGCAAGGGACGCCTACGAGCAGTACTTC
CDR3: CVNSLARDAYEQYF

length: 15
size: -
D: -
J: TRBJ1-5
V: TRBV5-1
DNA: TGCGCCAGCAGCCTTGGAGGGGGAGGGCATCAGCCCCAGCATTTT
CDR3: CASSLGGGGHQPQHF

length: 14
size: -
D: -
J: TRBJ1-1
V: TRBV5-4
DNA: TGTGCCAGCAGCTTGGAATCAATGGGGACTGAAGCTTTCTTT
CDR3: CASSLESMGTEAFF

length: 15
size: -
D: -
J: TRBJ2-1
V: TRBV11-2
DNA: TGTGCCAGCAGCTCCGGGACCGAATCACACAATGAGCAGTTCTTC
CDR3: CASSSGTESHNEQFF

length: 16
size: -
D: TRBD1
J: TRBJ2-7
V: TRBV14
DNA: TGTGTCAGCAGCCAAGAAATCCGGACAGGGTCCTACGAGCAGTACTTC
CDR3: CVSSQEIRTGSYEQYF

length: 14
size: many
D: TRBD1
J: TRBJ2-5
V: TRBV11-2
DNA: TGTGCCAGCAGCCGGGACAGGGGATCAGAGACCCAGTACTTC
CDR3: CASSRDRGSETQYF

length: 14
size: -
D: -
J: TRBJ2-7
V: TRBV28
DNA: TGTGTCAGCAGTTTAATCGCAGGGGCCCACGAGCAGTACTTC
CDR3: CVSSLIAGAHEQYF

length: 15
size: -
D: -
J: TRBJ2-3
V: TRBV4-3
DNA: TGCGCCAGCAGCCGAAGGTTCCGATTTGCAGATACGCAGTATTTT
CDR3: CASSRRFRFADTQYF

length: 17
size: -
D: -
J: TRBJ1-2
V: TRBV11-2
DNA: TGTGTCAGCAGTCTCCGATTGGACAGCCTACTGAACTATGGTTACACCTTC
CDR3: CVSSLRLDSLLNYGYTF

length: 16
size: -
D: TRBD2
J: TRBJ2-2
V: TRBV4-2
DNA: TGTACCAGCAGCCAAGGACTAGCGGTGAACACCGGGGAGCCGTTTTTT
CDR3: CTSSQGLAVNTGEPFF

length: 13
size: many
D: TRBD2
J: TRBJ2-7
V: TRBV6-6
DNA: TGTGCCAGCAGTTCCGGGACTAGTCGCGAGCAGTACTTC
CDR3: CASSSGTSREQYF

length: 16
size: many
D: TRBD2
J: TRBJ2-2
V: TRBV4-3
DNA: TGCGCCAGCAGCCAAACTAGCGGGAGGGACACCGGGGAGCTGTTTTTT
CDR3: CASSQTSGRDTGELFF

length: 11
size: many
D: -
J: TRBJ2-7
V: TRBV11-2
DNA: TGTGCCAGCAGCTTAGACGCGGGACAGCACTTC
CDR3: CASSLDAGQHF

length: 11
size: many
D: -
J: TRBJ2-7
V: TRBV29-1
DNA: TGCAGCGTTGAGACTTACTACGAGCAGTACTTC
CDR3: CSVETYYEQYF

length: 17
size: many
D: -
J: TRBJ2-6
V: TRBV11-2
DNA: TGTGCCAGCAGCTTAGGGGGTATCAGCGCTGGGGCCAACGTCCTGACTTTC
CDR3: CASSLGGISAGANVLTF

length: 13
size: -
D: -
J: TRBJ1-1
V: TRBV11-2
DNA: TGTGCCAGCAGCCGTGATCCCGTCCTCGGGACTTTCTTT
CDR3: CASSRDPVLGTFF

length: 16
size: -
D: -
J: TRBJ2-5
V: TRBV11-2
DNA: TGTGCCAGCAGCTTAGGTACGGTGATCGGACAAGAGACCCAGTACTTT
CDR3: CASSLGTVIGQETQYF

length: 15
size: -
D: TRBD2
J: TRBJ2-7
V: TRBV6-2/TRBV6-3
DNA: TGTACCAGCATCGCGGGACTAGCGGAGGGGGGCGAGCAGTACTTC
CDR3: CTSIAGLAEGGEQYF

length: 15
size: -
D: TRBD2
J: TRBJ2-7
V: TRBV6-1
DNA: TGTGCCAGCAGTGAAAAGGGAGCGGGAGTGTACGAGCAGTACTTC
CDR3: CASSEKGAGVYEQYF

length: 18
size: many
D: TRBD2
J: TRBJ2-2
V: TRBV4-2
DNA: TGTGCCAGCAGCCAAGTCCTAGCGGGAGGGCCGGTCACCGGGGAGCTGTTTTTT
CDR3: CASSQVLAGGPVTGELFF

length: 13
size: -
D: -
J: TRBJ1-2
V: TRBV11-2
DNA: -
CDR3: CASSLKSTYGCTF

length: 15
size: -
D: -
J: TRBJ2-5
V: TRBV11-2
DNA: TGTGCCAGCAGCCTACAGTGGGCGTTCGGAGGGACCCAGTACTTC
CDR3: CASSLQWAFGGTQYF

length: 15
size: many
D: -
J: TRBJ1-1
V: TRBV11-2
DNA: TGTGCCAGCAGCCTAAGACCCGGAACGAACACTGAAGCTTTCTTT
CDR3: CASSLRPGTNTEAFF

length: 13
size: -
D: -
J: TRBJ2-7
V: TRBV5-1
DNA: TGCGCCAGCAGCAGGGACATCAACTACGAGCAGTACTTC
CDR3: CASSRDINYEQYF

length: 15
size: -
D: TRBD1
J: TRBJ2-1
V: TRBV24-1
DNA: TGTGCCACCAGTGTGTCCGGGACAGGGGACAATGAGCAGTTCTTC
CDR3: CATSVSGTGDNEQFF

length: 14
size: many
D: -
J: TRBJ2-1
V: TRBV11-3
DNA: TGTGCCAGCAGCCCGACGCCGGTGAGTACTGAGCAGTTCTTC
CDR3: CASSPTPVSTEQFF

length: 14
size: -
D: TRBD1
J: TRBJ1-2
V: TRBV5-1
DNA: TGCGCCAGCAGCCCTCAGGGGGACTCTGGTGGCTACACTTTC
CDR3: CASSPQGDSGGYTF

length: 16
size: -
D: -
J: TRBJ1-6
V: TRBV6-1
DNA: TGTGCCAGCAGTGAAGGGGGCCGCCCGAGGGGGTCACCCCTCCACTTT
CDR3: CASSEGGRPRGSPLHF

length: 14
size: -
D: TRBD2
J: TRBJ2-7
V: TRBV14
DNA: TGTGCCATCAGCCAAGCGGGGGGGGACTACGAGCAGTACTTC
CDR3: CAISQAGGDYEQYF

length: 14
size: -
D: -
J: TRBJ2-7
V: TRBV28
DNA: TGTGCCAGCACTGGGGATACTAGCTCCTACGAGCAGTACTTC
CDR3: CASTGDTSSYEQYF

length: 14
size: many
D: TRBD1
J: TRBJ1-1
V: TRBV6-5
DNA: TGTGCCAGCAGTTCCGGGACAGGCTCATTTGAAGCTTTCTTT
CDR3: CASSSGTGSFEAFF

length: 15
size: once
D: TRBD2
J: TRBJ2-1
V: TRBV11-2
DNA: TGTGCCAGCAGCGTGGGACTAGCGGGAGTATATGAGCGGTTCTTC
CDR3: CASSVGLAGVYERFF

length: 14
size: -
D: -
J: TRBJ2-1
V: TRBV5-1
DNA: TGCGCCAGCAGCCCTGGGAAAGGTAACAATGAGCAGTTCTTC
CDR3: CASSPGKGNNEQFF

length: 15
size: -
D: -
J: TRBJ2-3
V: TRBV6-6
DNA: TGTACCAGCAGTTACCTAAACAGGGTCACAGATACGCAGTATTTT
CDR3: CTSSYLNRVTDTQYF

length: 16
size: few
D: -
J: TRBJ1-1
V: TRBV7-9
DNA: TGTGCCAGCAGCCCTGATGGGACATTCCGGGATACTGAAGCTTTCTTT
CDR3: CASSPDGTFRDTEAFF

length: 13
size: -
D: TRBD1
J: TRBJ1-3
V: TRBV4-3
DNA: TGCGCCAGCAGCCAGGACAGGGGAAACACCACATATTTC
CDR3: CASSQDRGNTTYF

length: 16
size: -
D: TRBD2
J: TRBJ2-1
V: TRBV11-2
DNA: TGTGCCAGCAGCTCAGTAGCGGGAGGTTATAGCAATGAGCAGTTCTTC
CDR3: CASSSVAGGYSNEQFF

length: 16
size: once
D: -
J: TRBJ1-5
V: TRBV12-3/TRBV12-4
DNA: TGTGCCAGCAGCCCCTCCTCGTGGGGAAGCAATCAGCCCCAGCATTTT
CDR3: CASSPSSWGSNQPQHF

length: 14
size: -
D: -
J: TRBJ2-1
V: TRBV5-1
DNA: TGCGCCAGCAGCCGGGGGACTCCTGGGAATAAGCTGTTCTTC
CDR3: CASSRGTPGNKLFF